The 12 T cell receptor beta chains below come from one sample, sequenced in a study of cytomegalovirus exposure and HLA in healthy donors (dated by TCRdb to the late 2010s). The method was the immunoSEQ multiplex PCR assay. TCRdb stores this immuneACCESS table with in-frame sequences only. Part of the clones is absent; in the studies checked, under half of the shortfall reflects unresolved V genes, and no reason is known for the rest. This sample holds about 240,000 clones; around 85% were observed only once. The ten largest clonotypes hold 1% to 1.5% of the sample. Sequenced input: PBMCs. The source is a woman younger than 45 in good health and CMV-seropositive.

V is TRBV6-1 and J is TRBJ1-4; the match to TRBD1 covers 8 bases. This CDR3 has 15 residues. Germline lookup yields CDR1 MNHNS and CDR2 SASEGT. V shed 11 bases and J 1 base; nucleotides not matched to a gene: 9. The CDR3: CAALRQGLTNEKLFF. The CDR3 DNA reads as TGTGCCGCGTTACGACAGGGGCTAACTAATGAAAAACTGTTTTTT.

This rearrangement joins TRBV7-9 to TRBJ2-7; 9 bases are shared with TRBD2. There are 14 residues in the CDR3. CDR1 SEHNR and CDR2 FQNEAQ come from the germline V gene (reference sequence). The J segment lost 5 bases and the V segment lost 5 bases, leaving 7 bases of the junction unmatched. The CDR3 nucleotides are TGTGCCAGCAGCCTCGGACTAGCGATTCACGAGCAGTACTTC. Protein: CASSLGLAIHEQYF.

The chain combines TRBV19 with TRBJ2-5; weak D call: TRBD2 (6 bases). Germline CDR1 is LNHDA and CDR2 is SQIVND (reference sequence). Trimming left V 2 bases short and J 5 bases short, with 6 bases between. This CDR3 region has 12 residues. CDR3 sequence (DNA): TGTGCCAGTAGTATACGGGAGGAGACCCAGTACTTC. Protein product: CASSIREETQYF.

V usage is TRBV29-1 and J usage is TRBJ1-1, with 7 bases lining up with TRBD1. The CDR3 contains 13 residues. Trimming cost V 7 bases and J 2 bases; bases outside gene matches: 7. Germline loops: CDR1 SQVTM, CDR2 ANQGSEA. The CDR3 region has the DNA TGCAGCGGAAAGACAGGGAGTAACACTGAAGCTTTCTTT. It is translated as CSGKTGSNTEAFF.

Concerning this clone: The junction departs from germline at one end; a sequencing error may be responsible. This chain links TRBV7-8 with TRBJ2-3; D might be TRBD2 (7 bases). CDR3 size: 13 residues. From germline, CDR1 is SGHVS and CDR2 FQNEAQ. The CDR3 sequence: CASSLDRDYTQYF. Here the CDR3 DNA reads TGTGCCAGCAGCTTAGACAGGGACTATACACAGTATTTT.

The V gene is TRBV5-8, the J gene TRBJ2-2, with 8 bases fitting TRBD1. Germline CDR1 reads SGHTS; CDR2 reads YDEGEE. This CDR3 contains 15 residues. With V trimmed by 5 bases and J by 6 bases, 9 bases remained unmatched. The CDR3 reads CASRTGGYVAGELFF. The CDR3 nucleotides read TGTGCCAGCAGAACAGGGGGGTATGTTGCCGGGGAGCTGTTTTTT.

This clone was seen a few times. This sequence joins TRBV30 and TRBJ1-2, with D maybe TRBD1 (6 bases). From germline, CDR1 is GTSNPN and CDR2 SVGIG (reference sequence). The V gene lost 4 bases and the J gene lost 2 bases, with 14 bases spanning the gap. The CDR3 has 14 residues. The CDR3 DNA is TGTGCCTGGATTACAAAAGACAGGAACTATGGCTACACCTTC. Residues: CAWITKDRNYGYTF.

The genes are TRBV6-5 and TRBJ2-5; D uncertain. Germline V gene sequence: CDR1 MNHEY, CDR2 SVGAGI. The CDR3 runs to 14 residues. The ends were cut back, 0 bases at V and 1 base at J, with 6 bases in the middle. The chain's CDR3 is CASSYSNSQETQYF. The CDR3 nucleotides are TGTGCCAGCAGTTACTCGAACAGCCAAGAGACCCAGTACTTC.

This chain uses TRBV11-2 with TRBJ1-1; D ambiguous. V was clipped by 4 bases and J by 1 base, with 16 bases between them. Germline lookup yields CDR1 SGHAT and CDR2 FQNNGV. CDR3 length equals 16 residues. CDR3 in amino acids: CASSSWTVEGNTEAFF. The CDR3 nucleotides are TGTGCCAGCAGCTCCTGGACGGTTGAGGGGAACACTGAAGCTTTCTTT.

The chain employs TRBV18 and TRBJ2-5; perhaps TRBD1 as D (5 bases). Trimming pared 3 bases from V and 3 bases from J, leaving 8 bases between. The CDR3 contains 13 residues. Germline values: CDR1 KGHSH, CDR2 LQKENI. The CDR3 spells CASSPATEETQYF. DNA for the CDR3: TGTGCCAGCTCACCGGCGACAGAAGAGACCCAGTACTTC.

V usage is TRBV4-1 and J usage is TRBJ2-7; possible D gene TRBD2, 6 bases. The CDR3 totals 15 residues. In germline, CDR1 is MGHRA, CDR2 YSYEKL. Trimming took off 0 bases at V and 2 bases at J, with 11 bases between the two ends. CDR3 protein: CASSQDPRGAYEQYF. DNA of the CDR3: TGCGCCAGCAGCCAAGATCCGCGGGGAGCCTACGAGCAGTACTTC.

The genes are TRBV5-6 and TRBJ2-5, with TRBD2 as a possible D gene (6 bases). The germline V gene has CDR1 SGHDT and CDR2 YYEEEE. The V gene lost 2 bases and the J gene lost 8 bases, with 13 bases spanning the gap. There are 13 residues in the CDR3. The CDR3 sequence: CASSFGTYSTQYF. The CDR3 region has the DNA TGTGCCAGCAGCTTCGGGACTTACTCTACCCAGTACTTC. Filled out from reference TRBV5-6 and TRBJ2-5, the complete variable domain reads DAGVTQSPTHLIKTRGQQVTLRCSPKSGHDTVSWYQQALGQGPQFIFQYYEEEERQRGNFPDRFSGHQFPNYSSELNVNALLLGDSALYLCASSFGTYSTQYFGPGTRLLVL.